This is a list of T cell receptor beta chains from one sample in a study of early T cells in non-severe SARS-CoV-2 infection. Using its own MiXCR run on the 5' RACE reads, TCRdb lists one record per CDR3 protein. Among more than 25,000 distinct CDR3 sequences listed, 5.3% were seen once. The sample consisted of whole blood. These receptors were obtained from an adult who was a healthcare worker with PCR-confirmed SARS-CoV-2 infection or an uninfected control (not recorded which). CDR3s include the opening cysteine and the closing phenylalanine or tryptophan. The D gene is left open where the match is weak. Size is omitted from some rows. Given values are once, few, many or a class for expanded clones.

j_gene,d_gene,v_gene,abundance,CDR3aa,CDR3nt
TRBJ2-7,TRBD1,TRBV6-2/TRBV6-3,NA,CASSYRGQREQYF,TGTGCCAGCAGTTACCGGGGACAGCGCGAGCAGTACTTC
TRBJ2-5,NA,TRBV9,few,CASQKRGEETQYF,TGTGCCAGCCAGAAGAGGGGTGAGGAGACCCAGTACTTC
TRBJ1-1,NA,TRBV6-5,medium-sized,CASSYSYTGNTEAFF,TGTGCCAGCAGTTACTCTTACACTGGGAACACTGAAGCTTTCTTT
TRBJ1-5,NA,TRBV28,many,CASSSGAQPQHF,TGTGCCAGCAGTTCCGGGGCTCAGCCCCAGCATTTT
TRBJ2-7,TRBD1,TRBV4-2,NA,CASSRPGTVSYEQYF,TGTGCCAGCAGCCGCCCCGGGACAGTCTCCTACGAGCAGTACTTC
TRBJ2-5,NA,TRBV7-9,NA,CASSLSVEETQYF,TGTGCCAGCAGCTTGTCCGTAGAGGAGACCCAGTACTTC
TRBJ2-5,NA,TRBV29-1,many,CSVERSLGQETQYF,TGCAGCGTTGAGAGGTCGTTAGGGCAAGAGACCCAGTACTTC
TRBJ2-1,NA,TRBV6-6,many,CASSHGLSPNPNEQFF,TGTGCCAGCAGCCACGGACTATCCCCTAACCCCAATGAGCAGTTCTTC
TRBJ2-1,TRBD2,TRBV5-1,many,CASSLGGSTDEQFF,TGCGCCAGCAGCTTAGGCGGGAGTACCGATGAGCAGTTCTTC
TRBJ2-7,NA,TRBV11-1,many,CASSSFGGSSYEQYF,TGTGCCAGCAGCTCGTTTGGGGGGTCTAGCTACGAGCAGTACTTC
TRBJ2-2,NA,TRBV12-3/TRBV12-4,many,CASRQPGRTGELFF,TGTGCCAGCAGGCAACCTGGTCGGACCGGGGAGCTGTTTTTT
TRBJ1-1,NA,TRBV28,many,CASMRSSATEAFF,TGTGCCAGCATGCGGTCTTCGGCCACTGAAGCTTTCTTT
TRBJ1-4,NA,TRBV6-5,NA,CASSPDSEEKLFF,TGTGCCAGCAGTCCGGACTCGGAGGAAAAACTGTTTTTT
TRBJ2-4,NA,TRBV19,many,CASSTAGLKNIQYF,TGTGCCAGTAGTACAGCGGGCCTCAAAAACATTCAGTACTTC